Given below is one T cell receptor beta chain in context. The CDR3 totals 15 residues. CDR1 and CDR2 (germline): MNHEY, SMNVEV (reference sequence). V shed 7 bases and J 9 bases; nucleotides not matched to a gene: 11. The data were taken from a study of cytomegalovirus exposure and HLA in healthy donors. PCR involved 60 Vbeta and 13 Jbeta primers. Authors' methods: An analysis that came later counted 80 million or so unique TCR beta chains, roughly 11 million shared. Sequencing used immunoSEQ multiplex PCR; TCRdb keeps in-frame clones, though not all of them. For V, J and clone size, that table is used; D and trimming come from the DNA. Its listing shows some 120,000 clones.

Sequencing was done on a sample of PBMCs. The sequence was collected from a man between 35 and 55 years old in good health and CMV-seropositive. The V gene is TRBV27, the J gene TRBJ2-1, with TRBD2 identical over 11 bases. As DNA, the CDR3 is TGTGCCAGCACCGATTACCTAGCGGGAGGAAGTGAGCAGTTCTTC. Translation gives CASTDYLAGGSEQFF.